The T cell receptor beta chain under discussion was sequenced for a study of cytomegalovirus exposure and HLA in healthy donors. The study's findings and limits: Per a prior analysis, the majority of TCR beta V segments were productive roughly 87% or roughly 30% of the time.

Researchers ran the PCR with 60 Vbeta and 13 Jbeta primers. Some clones are missing from TCRdb's copy, which holds only in-frame ones; the method was immunoSEQ multiplex PCR. The table records some 150,000 clones, around 79% of them present only once. The CDR3 consists of 15 residues. V was clipped by 6 bases and J by 0 bases, with 13 bases between them. CDR1 is SGDLS and CDR2 is YYNGEE in the germline V gene. As regards this clone: Its cognate antigen is unknown.

The sample taken for sequencing was PBMCs. The clonotype was recovered from a woman aged 25 to 45 in good health and CMV-seronegative. This chain joins TRBV9 and TRBJ1-3, with D unresolved. Here the CDR3 reads CASTPALLSGNTIYF. The CDR3 nucleotides read TGTGCCAGCACCCCTGCGCTTCTCTCTGGAAACACCATATATTTT.